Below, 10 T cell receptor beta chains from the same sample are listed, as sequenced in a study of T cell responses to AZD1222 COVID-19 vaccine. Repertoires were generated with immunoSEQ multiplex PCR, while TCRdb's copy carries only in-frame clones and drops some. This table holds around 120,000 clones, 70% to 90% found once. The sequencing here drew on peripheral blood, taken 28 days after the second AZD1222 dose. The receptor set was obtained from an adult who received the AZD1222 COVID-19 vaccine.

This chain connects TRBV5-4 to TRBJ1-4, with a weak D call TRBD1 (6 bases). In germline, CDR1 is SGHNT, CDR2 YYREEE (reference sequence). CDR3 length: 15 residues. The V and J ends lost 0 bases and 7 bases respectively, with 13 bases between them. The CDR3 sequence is CASSLAPGGGEKLFF. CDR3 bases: TGTGCCAGCAGCTTGGCCCCCGGGGGCGGTGAAAAACTGTTTTTT. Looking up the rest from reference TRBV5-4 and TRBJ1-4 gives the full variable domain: ETGVTQSPTHLIKTRGQQVTLRCSSQSGHNTVSWYQQALGQGPQFIFQYYREEENGRGNFPPRFSGLQFPNYSSELNVNALELDDSALYLCASSLAPGGGEKLFFGSGTQLSVL.

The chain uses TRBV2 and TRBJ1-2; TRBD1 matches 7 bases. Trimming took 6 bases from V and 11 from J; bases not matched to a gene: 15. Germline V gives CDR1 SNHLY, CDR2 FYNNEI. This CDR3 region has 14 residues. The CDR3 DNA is TGTGCCAGCAGCCTTACAGGGGAGTCTCGACGGTACACCTTC. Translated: CASSLTGESRRYTF. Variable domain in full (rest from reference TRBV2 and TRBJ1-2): EPEVTQTPSHQVTQMGQEVILRCVPISNHLYFYWYRQILGQKVEFLVSFYNNEISEKSEIFDDQFSVERPDGSNFTLKIRSTKLEDSAMYFCASSLTGESRRYTFGSGTRLTVV.

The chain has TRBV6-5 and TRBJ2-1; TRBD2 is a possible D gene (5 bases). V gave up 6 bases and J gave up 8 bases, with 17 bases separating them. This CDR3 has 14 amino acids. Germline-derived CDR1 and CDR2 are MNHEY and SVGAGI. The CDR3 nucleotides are TGTGCCAGCAGAGGCAGAGTTGCCGGGGATGAGCAGTTCTTC. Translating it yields CASRGRVAGDEQFF.

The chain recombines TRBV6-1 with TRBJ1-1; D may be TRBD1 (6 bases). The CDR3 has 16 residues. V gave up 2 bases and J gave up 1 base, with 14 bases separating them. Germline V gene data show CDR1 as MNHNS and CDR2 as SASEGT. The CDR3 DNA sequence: TGTGCCAGCAGTGAAATGGGGGGGGCCCAGAACACTGAAGCTTTCTTT. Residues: CASSEMGGAQNTEAFF.

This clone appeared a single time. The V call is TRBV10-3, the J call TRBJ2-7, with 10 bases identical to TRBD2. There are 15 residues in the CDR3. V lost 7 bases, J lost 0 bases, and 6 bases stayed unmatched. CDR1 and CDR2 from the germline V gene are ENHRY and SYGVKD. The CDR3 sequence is CAITHLAGDSYEQYF. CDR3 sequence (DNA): TGTGCCATCACCCATCTAGCGGGGGACTCCTACGAGCAGTACTTC.

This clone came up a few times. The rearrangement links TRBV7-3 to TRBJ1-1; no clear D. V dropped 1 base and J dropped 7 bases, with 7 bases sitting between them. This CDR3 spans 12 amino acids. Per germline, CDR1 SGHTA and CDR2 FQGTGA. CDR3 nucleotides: TGTGCCAGCAGCTTAAGGAGGATTGAAGCTTTCTTT. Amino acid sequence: CASSLRRIEAFF. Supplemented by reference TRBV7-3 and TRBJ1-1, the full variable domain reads GAGVSQTPSNKVTEKGKYVELRCDPISGHTALYWYRQSLGQGPEFLIYFQGTGAADDSGLPNDRFFAVRPEGSVSTLKIQRTERGDSAVYLCASSLRRIEAFFGQGTRLTVV.

This chain's CDR3 is CASSLVRRGSLGYTF. CDR3 DNA: TGTGCCAGCAGCTTAGTACGTCGGGGGTCCTTAGGCTACACCTTC. The rearrangement uses TRBV7-2 and TRBJ1-2; tentative D call: TRBD1 (5 bases). CDR1 is SGHTA and CDR2 is FQGNSA in the germline V gene. V lost 1 base to trimming and J lost 8 bases, with 17 bases between them. This CDR3 is 15 amino acids long.

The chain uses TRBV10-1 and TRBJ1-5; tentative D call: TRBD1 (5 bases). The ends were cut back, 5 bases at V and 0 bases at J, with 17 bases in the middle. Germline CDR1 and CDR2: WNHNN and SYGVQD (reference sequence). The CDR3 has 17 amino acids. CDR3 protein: CASSPRGQGDSNQPQHF. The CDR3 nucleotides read TGCGCCAGCAGTCCCCGAGGGCAGGGCGATAGCAATCAGCCCCAGCATTTT.

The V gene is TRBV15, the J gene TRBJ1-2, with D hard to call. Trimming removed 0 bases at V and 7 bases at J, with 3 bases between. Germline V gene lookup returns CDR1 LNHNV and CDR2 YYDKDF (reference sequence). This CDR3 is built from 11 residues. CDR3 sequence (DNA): TGTGCCACCAGCAGAGAAGTTGGCTACACCTTC. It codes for CATSREVGYTF.

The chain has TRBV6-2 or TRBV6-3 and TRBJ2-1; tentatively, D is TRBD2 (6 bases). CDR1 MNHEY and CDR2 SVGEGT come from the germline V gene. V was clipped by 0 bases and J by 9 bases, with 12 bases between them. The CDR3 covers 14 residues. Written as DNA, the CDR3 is TGTGCCAGCAGTTACTCGACGGGAGTAGCTGAGCAGTTCTTC. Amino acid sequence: CASSYSTGVAEQFF.